The rows below give T cell receptor beta chains drawn from one sample of a study of blood T cells in healthy people across ages. MiXCR, applied by TCRdb to the 5' RACE reads, yields one record per CDR3 protein. This sample has roughly 800,000 distinct CDR3 sequences; nearly 60% occur once, and the top ten carry around 20%. The sequencing sample was made of blood. The source is a man aged 30 to 39 in good health. The CDR3 runs from the conserved cysteine through the conserved F or W. The D gene is left open where the match is weak. The size field is filled for only some rows; it gives once, few, many or a size class.

TRBJ2-1 | TRBV20-1 | NA | NA | TGCAGTGATCAGGACGAATACAATGAGCAGTTCTTC | CSDQDEYNEQFF
TRBJ2-7 | TRBV28 | TRBD2 | NA | TGTGCCAGCACCCTGGGGGGGATGGCTAACGGGTACGAGCAGTACTTC | CASTLGGMANGYEQYF
TRBJ2-4 | TRBV7-2 | TRBD2 | NA | TGTGCCAGCAGCTTAGAGGGCGGGAGCAACAGAAACATTCAGTACTTC | CASSLEGGSNRNIQYF
TRBJ2-7 | TRBV29-1 | NA | many | TGCAGCGTTGCGTCCCTAGCCGGCCACTACGAGCAGTACTTC | CSVASLAGHYEQYF
TRBJ2-7 | TRBV20-1 | NA | NA | TGCAGTGCTAGAAACCGGGACACCCAGTCTAATGTGCAGTACTTC | CSARNRDTQSNVQYF
TRBJ2-1 | TRBV4-2 | NA | NA | TGTGCCAGCAGCCAAGGCGGCGGGACGACCTACAATGGGCAGTTCTTC | CASSQGGGTTYNGQFF
TRBJ2-3 | TRBV29-1 | NA | NA | TGCAGCGTTGAAACAGTTGACGATACGCAGTATTTT | CSVETVDDTQYF
TRBJ2-3 | TRBV20-1 | NA | NA | TGCAGTGCTAGAGATTGGAGGGCAGATACGCAGTATTTT | CSARDWRADTQYF
TRBJ1-5 | TRBV20-1 | TRBD1 | few | TGCAGTGCAACGACAGGGGCCTGGGGCAATCAGCCCCAGCATTTT | CSATTGAWGNQPQHF
TRBJ2-7 | TRBV6-2/TRBV6-3 | TRBD1 | NA | TGTGCCAGCAGCCAGGACAGGGGGCGGGTCGAGCAGTACTTC | CASSQDRGRVEQYF
TRBJ2-5 | TRBV24-1 | TRBD1 | few | TGTGCCACCAGTGACTCCGGGACAGGGGGATTGACCCAGTACTTC | CATSDSGTGGLTQYF
TRBJ2-7 | TRBV20-1 | TRBD1 | NA | TGCAGTGCGGAGTCGCGACAGGGGGCTTCCTACGAGCAGTACTTC | CSAESRQGASYEQYF
TRBJ2-5 | TRBV20-1 | NA | few | TGCAGTGCTAGAGACGGAGAGACCCAGTACTTC | CSARDGETQYF
TRBJ1-6 | TRBV6-5 | NA | once | TGTGCCAGCAGGGCTAAAAGGAGCTCCTATAATTCACCCCTCCACTTT | CASRAKRSSYNSPLHF
TRBJ2-7 | TRBV7-2 | TRBD1 | NA | TGTGCCAGCAGCTTTAAGGGGGGACAGGTCCCCTACGAGCAGTACTTC | CASSFKGGQVPYEQYF
TRBJ2-5 | TRBV3-1 | TRBD2 | few | TGTGCCAGCAGGCCGACTAGCGGGAGAAAGCAAGAGACCCAGTACTTC | CASRPTSGRKQETQYF
TRBJ2-7 | TRBV29-1 | TRBD1 | NA | TGCAGCGTAATCCTGACAGGGTTCGACGAGCAGTACTTC | CSVILTGFDEQYF
TRBJ2-2 | TRBV7-2 | TRBD2 | NA | TGTGCCAGCAGCCCCGGACTAGAAACCGGGGAGCTGTTTTTT | CASSPGLETGELFF
TRBJ2-7 | TRBV4-2 | NA | NA | TGTGCCAGCAGCCAAGATCTAGGCAGTCTTGGTGCCGAGCAGTACTTC | CASSQDLGSLGAEQYF
TRBJ2-1 | TRBV7-2 | NA | few | TGTGCCAGCAGCCCTGGGGGGACTGGGGAGCAGTTCTTC | CASSPGGTGEQFF
TRBJ2-7 | TRBV20-1 | TRBD1 | NA | TGCAGTGCTAGAGACGGGACAGAGCTTTACGAGCAGTACTTC | CSARDGTELYEQYF
TRBJ2-3 | TRBV5-1 | NA | few | TGCGCCAGCAGCCCAAACATGGGCAGACGCGCAGATACGCAGTATTTT | CASSPNMGRRADTQYF
TRBJ1-5 | TRBV3-1 | NA | NA | TGTGCCAGCAGCCAAGGGGGGAAAGACATCAGACCCCAGCATTTT | CASSQGGKDIRPQHF
TRBJ1-1 | TRBV7-2 | NA | NA | TGTGCCATCTCGGGGGTCCCAAACACTGAAGCTTTCTTT | CAISGVPNTEAFF
TRBJ2-1 | TRBV28 | TRBD2 | NA | TGTGCCAGCACCGAGCACGGGAGGAAAAACAATGAGCAGTTCTTC | CASTEHGRKNNEQFF
TRBJ2-7 | TRBV29-1 | NA | few | TGCAGCGTTGAAGAACTCTACGAGCAGTACTTC | CSVEELYEQYF
TRBJ2-5 | TRBV2 | TRBD2 | many | TGTGCCAGCAGTGGGGGCCCGACTAGCGGGGACCAAGAGACCCAGTACTTC | CASSGGPTSGDQETQYF
TRBJ2-1 | TRBV3-1 | TRBD2 | few | TGTGCCAGCAGCCCGACGACTAGCGGTGGCAATGAGCAGTTCTTC | CASSPTTSGGNEQFF
TRBJ2-3 | TRBV7-2 | TRBD2 | NA | TGTGCCAGCAGTCCGAACGGTCGGGGGGGGCGAGGGAATACGCAGTATTTT | CASSPNGRGGRGNTQYF
TRBJ1-2 | TRBV29-1 | TRBD1 | few | TGCAGCGTTGGGGGACAGGACTATGGCTACACCTTC | CSVGGQDYGYTF
TRBJ2-7 | TRBV20-1 | NA | NA | TGCAGTGCTAGGGACAACCCGCGGGACGAGCAGTACTTC | CSARDNPRDEQYF
TRBJ2-5 | TRBV27 | TRBD1 | NA | TGTGCCAGCAGGACCGGGACAGGGCCGTACTTC | CASRTGTGPYF
TRBJ2-5 | TRBV6-6 | NA | NA | TGTGCCAGCAGTAAGGAACAAGAGACCCAGTACTTC | CASSKEQETQYF
TRBJ2-7 | TRBV27 | TRBD2 | few | TGTGCCAGCAGTCTTACCGGGACTAAATACGAGCAGTACTTC | CASSLTGTKYEQYF
TRBJ1-2 | TRBV30 | NA | NA | TGTGCCTGGAGTGTTGGCGCGAAAATAGGGTATGGCTACACCTTC | CAWSVGAKIGYGYTF
TRBJ2-5 | TRBV2 | NA | NA | TGTGCCAGCATTGGCGGCACTCAAGAGACCCAGTACTTC | CASIGGTQETQYF
TRBJ2-7 | TRBV5-1 | TRBD1 | few | TGCGCCAGCAGCTTGGACAGGGGAGACTACGAGCAGTACTTC | CASSLDRGDYEQYF
TRBJ2-3 | TRBV11-2 | TRBD2 | NA | TGTGCCAGCAGCTTTAGCGGGAGAGGGGTAGATACGCAGTATTTT | CASSFSGRGVDTQYF
TRBJ2-5 | TRBV7-2 | TRBD1 | NA | TGTGCCAGCAGCCCCAGACAGGGGATGAAGACCCAGTACTTC | CASSPRQGMKTQYF